This T cell receptor (beta chain) was sequenced during a study of shared clonotypes between healthy human individuals. The wider study: CD4 naive cells filled three plates per donor, CD4 memory three, CD8 naive two and CD8 memory one. Findings and limits, study-wide: Against clonotypes common to all four donors, non-shared ones had lower generation probabilities. Collection of samples was limited to blood; tissue repertoires likely differ.

Deletions cut 1 base from V and 7 bases from J, with 14 bases between. The germline V gene has CDR1 SGHTA and CDR2 FQGNSA. This CDR3 is 14 amino acids long. Turning to this clone: Its antigen is not known.

Assay used: immunoSEQ multiplex PCR; TCRdb lists only in-frame clones, some missing. The sample records about 2 million clones, about 95% being singletons. The chain couples TRBV7-2 to TRBJ2-7, with D hard to call. The sequencing sample was made of naive CD4+ T cells sorted from blood. Specified subset: CD45RA+ positively selected. This sequence was found in a man aged 18-30 years in good health. This CDR3 is CASSLEGSPREQYF. The CDR3 DNA is TGTGCCAGCAGCTTAGAGGGCAGCCCGAGGGAGCAGTACTTC.